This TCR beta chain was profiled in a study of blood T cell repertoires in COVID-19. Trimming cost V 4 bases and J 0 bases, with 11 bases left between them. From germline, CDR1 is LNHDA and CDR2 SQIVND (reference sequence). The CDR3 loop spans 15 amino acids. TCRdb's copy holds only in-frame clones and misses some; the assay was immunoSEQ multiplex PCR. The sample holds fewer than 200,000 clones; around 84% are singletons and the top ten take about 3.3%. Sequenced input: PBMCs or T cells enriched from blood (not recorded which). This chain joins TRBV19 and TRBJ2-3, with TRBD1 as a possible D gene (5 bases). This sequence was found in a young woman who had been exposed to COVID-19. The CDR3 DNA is TGTGCCAGTAGTAGACAGCCGACTAGCACAGATACGCAGTATTTT. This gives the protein CASSRQPTSTDTQYF.